This TCR beta chain was observed in a study of cytomegalovirus exposure and HLA in healthy donors. The study's findings and limits: Specificity of three CMV-associated chains for CMV antigens was verified in vitro.

This CDR3 has 15 residues. A word on this clone: The antigen remains undetermined.

The PCR used 60 Vbeta and 13 Jbeta primers. Sequencing used immunoSEQ multiplex PCR; TCRdb keeps in-frame clones, though not all of them. The sample contains 210,000 or so clones, about three quarters of which appear only once. The chain carries TRBV21-1 and TRBJ2-7; TRBD1 reflects the table's D call only, with no check against the DNA. TRBV21-1 is designated a pseudogene. Sequenced: PBMCs. The sequence derives from a boy younger than 18 in good health and CMV-seronegative. This chain's CDR3 is CASSSPSGGGYEQYF. The CDR3, as DNA: TGTGCCAGCAGCTCACCCAGTGGGGGCGGTTACGAGCAGTACTTC.